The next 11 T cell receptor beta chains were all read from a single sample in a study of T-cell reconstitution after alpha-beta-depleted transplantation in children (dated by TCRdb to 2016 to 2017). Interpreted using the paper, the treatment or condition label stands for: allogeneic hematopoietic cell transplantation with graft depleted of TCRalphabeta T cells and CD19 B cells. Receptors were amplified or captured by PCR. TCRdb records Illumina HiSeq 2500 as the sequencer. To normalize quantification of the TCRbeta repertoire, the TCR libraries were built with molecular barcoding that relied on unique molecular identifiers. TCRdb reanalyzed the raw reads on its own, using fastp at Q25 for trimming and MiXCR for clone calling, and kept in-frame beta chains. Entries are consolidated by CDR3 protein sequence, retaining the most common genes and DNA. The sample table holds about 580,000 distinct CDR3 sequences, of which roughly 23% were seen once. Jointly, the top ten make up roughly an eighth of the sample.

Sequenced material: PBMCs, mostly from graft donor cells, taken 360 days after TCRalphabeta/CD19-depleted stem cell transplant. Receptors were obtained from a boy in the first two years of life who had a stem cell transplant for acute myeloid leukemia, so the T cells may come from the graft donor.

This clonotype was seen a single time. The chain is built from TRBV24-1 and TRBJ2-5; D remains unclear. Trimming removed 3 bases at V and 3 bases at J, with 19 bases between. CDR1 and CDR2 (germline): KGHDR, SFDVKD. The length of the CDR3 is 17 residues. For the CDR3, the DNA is TGTGCCACCAGTGATACCGCCCGTCCGGCGTCTAAAGAGACCCAGTACTTC. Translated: CATSDTARPASKETQYF.

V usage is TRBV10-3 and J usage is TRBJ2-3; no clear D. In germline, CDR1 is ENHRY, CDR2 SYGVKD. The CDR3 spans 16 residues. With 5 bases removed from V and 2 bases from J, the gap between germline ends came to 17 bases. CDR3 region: CAISTNPDLPTDTQYF. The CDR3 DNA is TGTGCCATCAGTACTAACCCGGACCTCCCCACAGATACGCAGTATTTT.

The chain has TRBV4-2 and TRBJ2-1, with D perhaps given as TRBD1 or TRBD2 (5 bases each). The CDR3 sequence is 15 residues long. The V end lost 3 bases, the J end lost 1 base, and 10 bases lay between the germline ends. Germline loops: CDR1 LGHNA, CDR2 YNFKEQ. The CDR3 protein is CASSHGGGSYNEQFF. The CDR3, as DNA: TGTGCCAGCAGCCATGGTGGGGGATCCTACAATGAGCAGTTCTTC.

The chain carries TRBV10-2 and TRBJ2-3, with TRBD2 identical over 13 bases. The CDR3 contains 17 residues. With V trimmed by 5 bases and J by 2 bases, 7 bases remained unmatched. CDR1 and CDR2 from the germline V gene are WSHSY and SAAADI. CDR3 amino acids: CASSPRTSGGSTDTQYF. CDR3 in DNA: TGCGCCAGCAGTCCTAGGACTAGCGGGGGATCCACAGATACGCAGTATTTT.

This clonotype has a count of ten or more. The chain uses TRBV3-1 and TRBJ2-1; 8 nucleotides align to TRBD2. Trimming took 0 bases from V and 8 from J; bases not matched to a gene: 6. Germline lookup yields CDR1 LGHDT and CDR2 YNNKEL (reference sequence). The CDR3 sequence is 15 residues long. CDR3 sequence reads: CASSQEGGGIDEQFF. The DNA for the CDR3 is TGTGCCAGCAGCCAAGAAGGCGGGGGGATCGATGAGCAGTTCTTC.

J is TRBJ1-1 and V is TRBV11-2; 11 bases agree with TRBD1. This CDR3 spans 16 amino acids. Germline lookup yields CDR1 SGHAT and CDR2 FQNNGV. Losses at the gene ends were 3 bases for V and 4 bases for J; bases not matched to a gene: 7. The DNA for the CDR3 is TGTGCCAGCAGCTTCGGACAGGGGGCTGAGGTCACTGAAGCTTTCTTT. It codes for CASSFGQGAEVTEAFF.

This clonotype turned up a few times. In nucleotides, the CDR3 is TGTGCCAGCAGCTTAGATGCGGTAGAGCAGTACGTC. Protein: CASSLDAVEQYV. J is TRBJ2-7 and V is TRBV11-2; D is uncertain. The germline V gene has CDR1 SGHAT and CDR2 FQNNGV. V was shortened by 0 bases and J by 7 bases, with 7 bases between the two germline ends. This CDR3 has 12 residues.

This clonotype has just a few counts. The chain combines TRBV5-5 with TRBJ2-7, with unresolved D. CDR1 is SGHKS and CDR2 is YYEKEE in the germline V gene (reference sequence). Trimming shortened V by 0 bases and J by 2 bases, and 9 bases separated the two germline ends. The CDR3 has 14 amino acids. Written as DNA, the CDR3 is TGTGCCAGCAGCTTGGAGGGCAGGACCTACGAGCAGTACGTC. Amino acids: CASSLEGRTYEQYV.

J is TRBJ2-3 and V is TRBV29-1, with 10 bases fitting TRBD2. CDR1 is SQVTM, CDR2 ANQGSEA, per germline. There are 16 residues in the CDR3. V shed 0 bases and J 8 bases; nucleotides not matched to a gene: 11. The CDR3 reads CSVEDLERGGRGTQYF. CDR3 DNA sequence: TGCAGCGTTGAAGATCTGGAGCGGGGGGGCCGGGGTACGCAGTATTTT.

The CDR3 region is CASRERTGSYEQYF. For the CDR3, the DNA is TGTGCCAGCAGAGAACGGACAGGATCCTACGAGCAGTACTTC. The chain joins TRBV12-3 or TRBV12-4 to TRBJ2-7, with 7 nucleotides matching TRBD1. The CDR3 extends over 14 amino acids. Losses at the gene ends were 6 bases for V and 1 base for J; bases not matched to a gene: 6.

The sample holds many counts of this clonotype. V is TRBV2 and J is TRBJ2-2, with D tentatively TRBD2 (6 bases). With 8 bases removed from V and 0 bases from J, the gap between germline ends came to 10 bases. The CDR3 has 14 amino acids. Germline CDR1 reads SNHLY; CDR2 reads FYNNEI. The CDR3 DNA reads TGTGCCAGCCGGGAGACAGCGAACACCGGGGAGCTGTTTTTT. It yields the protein CASRETANTGELFF.